These T cell receptor beta chains were read from a single sample in a study of blood T cell repertoires in COVID-19. TCRdb keeps only in-frame clones here, not all; method: immunoSEQ multiplex PCR. Among a few hundred thousand clones listed, about 85% were seen once. The sequencing sample was made of PBMCs or T cells enriched from blood (not recorded which). All receptors derive from a woman between 25 and 40 years old who had recovered from COVID-19. Each CDR3 is given with its conserved first and last residue. The D gene is left open where the match is weak. Clone sizes are given selectively: once, few, many, or a class where the clone is expanded.

V: TRBV3-1/TRBV3-2
size: .
J: TRBJ1-5
D: .
DNA: TGTGCCAGCAGCCAAGAGTCGTTAAATCAGCCCCAGCATTTT
CDR3: CASSQESLNQPQHF

V: TRBV5-1
size: .
J: TRBJ1-4
D: .
DNA: TGCGCCAGCAGATTGACGACAGCGAATGAAAAACTGTTTTTT
CDR3: CASRLTTANEKLFF

V: TRBV7-9
size: .
J: TRBJ1-6
D: .
DNA: TGTGCCAGCAGCCTCGGGGAACCCCTCCACTTT
CDR3: CASSLGEPLHF

V: TRBV19
size: .
J: TRBJ1-2
D: TRBD1
DNA: TGTGCCAGTACTCTTCTCTGGGGTGAGGGGGCTTCCTATGGCTACACCTTC
CDR3: CASTLLWGEGASYGYTF

V: TRBV27
size: .
J: TRBJ1-2
D: .
DNA: TGTGCCAGCGGCGAAACAGGGCCGGGCTACACCTTC
CDR3: CASGETGPGYTF

V: TRBV7-2
size: .
J: TRBJ1-3
D: TRBD1
DNA: TGTGCCAGCAACTTACCGGGACAGGGGGCTGGAAACACCATATATTTT
CDR3: CASNLPGQGAGNTIYF

V: TRBV6-5
size: .
J: TRBJ2-2
D: TRBD1
DNA: TGTGCCAGCAGGATGGAAGGGGGCGCCGGCGGGGAGCTGTTTTTT
CDR3: CASRMEGGAGGELFF

V: TRBV11-1
size: .
J: TRBJ2-2
D: TRBD1
DNA: TGTGCCAGCAGCTTATCCATAGGACAGGGTGCCGGGGAGCTGTTTTTT
CDR3: CASSLSIGQGAGELFF

V: TRBV4-3
size: once
J: TRBJ1-5
D: .
DNA: TGCGCCAGCAGCCAAGATAGAGGGTTGTATCAGCCCCAGCATTTT
CDR3: CASSQDRGLYQPQHF

V: TRBV5-1
size: .
J: TRBJ2-1
D: .
DNA: TGCGCCAGCAGCTTGGTGGGCCACTTATCCTACAATGAGCAGTTCTTC
CDR3: CASSLVGHLSYNEQFF

V: TRBV30
size: once
J: TRBJ1-5
D: .
DNA: TGTGCCTGGAGTGCTAAGAGCAATCAGCCCCAGCATTTT
CDR3: CAWSAKSNQPQHF

V: TRBV19
size: .
J: TRBJ2-7
D: TRBD1
DNA: TGTGCCAGTAGTATAGGTGGGACAGGGGTTTACGAGCAGTACTTC
CDR3: CASSIGGTGVYEQYF

V: TRBV19
size: .
J: TRBJ1-2
D: .
DNA: TGTGCCACCACCCCGGTGGGGACCGGAGGGTTGACTGTTGGCTACACCTTC
CDR3: CATTPVGTGGLTVGYTF

V: TRBV6-5
size: .
J: TRBJ1-1
D: .
DNA: TGTGCCAGCAGTTCCATCATGAACACTGAAGCTTTCTTT
CDR3: CASSSIMNTEAFF

V: TRBV3-1/TRBV3-2
size: .
J: TRBJ2-3
D: TRBD2
DNA: TGTGCCAGCAGCCAAGATCTTCGGGCTAGCGGGGGGGCCCATTTT
CDR3: CASSQDLRASGGAHF

V: TRBV9
size: .
J: TRBJ2-1
D: .
DNA: TGTGCCAGCAGCGTAGACAGGAATGAGCAGTTCTTC
CDR3: CASSVDRNEQFF

V: TRBV11-2
size: .
J: TRBJ1-2
D: .
DNA: TGTGCCAGCAGCTCCCGACTAAGACCCGGCTATGGCTACACCTTC
CDR3: CASSSRLRPGYGYTF

V: TRBV11-2
size: .
J: TRBJ2-1
D: TRBD2
DNA: TGTGCCAGCAGCTCAGCGGGGGGGATCTACAATGAGCAGTTCTTC
CDR3: CASSSAGGIYNEQFF

V: TRBV4-3
size: .
J: TRBJ2-1
D: .
DNA: TGCGCCAGCAGCCAAGATCTTCTAGGTTACAATGAGCAGTTCTTC
CDR3: CASSQDLLGYNEQFF

V: TRBV7-9
size: .
J: TRBJ2-7
D: .
DNA: TGTGCCAGCAGCCGGGAAAGCTACGAGCAGTACTTC
CDR3: CASSRESYEQYF